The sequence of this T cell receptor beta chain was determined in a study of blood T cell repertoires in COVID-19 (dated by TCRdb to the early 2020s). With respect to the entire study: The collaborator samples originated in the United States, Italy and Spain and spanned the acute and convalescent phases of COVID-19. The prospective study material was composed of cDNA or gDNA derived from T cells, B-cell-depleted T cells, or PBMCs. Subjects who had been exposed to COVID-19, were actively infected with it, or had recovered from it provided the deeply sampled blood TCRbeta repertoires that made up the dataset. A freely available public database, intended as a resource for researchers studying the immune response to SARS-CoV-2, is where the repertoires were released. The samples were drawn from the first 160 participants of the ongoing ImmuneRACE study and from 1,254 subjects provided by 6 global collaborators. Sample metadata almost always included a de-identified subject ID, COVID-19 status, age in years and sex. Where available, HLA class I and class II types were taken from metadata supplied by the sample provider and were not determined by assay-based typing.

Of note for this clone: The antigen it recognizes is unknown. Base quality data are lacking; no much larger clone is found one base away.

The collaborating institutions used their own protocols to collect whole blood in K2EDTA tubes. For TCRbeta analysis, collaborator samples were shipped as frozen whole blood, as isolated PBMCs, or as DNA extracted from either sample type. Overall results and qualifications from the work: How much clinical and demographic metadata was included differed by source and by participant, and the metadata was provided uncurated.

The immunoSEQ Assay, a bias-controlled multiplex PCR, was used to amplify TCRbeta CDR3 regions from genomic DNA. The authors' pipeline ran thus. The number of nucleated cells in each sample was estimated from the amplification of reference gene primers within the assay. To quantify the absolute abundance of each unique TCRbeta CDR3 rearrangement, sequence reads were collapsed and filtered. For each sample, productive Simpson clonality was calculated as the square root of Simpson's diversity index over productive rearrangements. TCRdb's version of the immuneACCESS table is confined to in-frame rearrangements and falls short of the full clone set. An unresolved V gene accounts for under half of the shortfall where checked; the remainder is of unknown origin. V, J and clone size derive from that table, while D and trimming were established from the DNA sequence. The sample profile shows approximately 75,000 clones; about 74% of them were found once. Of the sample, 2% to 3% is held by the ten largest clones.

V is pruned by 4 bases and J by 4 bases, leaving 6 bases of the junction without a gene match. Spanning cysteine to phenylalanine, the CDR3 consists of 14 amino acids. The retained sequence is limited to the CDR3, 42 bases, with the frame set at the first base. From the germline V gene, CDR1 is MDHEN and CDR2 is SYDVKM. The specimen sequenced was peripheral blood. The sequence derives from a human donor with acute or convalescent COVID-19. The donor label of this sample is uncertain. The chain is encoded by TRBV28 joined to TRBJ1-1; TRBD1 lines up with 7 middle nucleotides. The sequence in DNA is TGTGCCAGCAGTTCACCGGGACAGACCACTGAAGCTTTCTTT. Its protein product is CASSSPGQTTEAFF.